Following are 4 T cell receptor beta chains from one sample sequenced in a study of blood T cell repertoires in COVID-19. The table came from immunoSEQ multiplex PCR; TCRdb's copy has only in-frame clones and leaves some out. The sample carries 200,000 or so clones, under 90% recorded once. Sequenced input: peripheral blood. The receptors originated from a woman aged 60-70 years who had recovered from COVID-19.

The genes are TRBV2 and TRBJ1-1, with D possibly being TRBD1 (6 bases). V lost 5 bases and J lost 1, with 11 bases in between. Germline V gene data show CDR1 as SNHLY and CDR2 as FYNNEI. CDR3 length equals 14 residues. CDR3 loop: CASSNRVGNTEAFF. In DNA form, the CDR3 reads TGTGCCAGCAGTAACAGGGTCGGGAACACTGAAGCTTTCTTT.

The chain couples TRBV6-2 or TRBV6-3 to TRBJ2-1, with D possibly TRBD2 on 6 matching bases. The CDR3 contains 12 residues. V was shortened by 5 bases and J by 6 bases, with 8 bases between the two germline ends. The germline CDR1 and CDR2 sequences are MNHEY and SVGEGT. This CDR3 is CASSHSGNEQFF. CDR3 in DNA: TGTGCCAGCAGTCATAGCGGCAATGAGCAGTTCTTC.

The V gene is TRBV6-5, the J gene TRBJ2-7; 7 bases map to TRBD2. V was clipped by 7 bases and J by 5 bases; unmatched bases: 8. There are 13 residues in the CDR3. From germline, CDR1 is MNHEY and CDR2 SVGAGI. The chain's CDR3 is CASIPYGTNEQYF. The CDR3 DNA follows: TGTGCCAGCATACCTTACGGGACTAACGAGCAGTACTTC.

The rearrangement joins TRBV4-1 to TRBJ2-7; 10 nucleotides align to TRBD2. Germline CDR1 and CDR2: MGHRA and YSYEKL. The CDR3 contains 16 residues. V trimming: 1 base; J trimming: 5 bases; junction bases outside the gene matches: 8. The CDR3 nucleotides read TGCGCCAGCAGCCAAGGATACGGGACTAGCGAGAACGAGCAGTACTTC. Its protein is CASSQGYGTSENEQYF.